The clone carrying this T cell receptor (beta chain) was picked up a small number of times. TCRdb redid the calling of the 5' RACE reads with MiXCR, one entry per CDR3 protein. The sample lists 300,000 or so distinct CDR3 sequences; approximately 13% were seen once. V trimming: 5 bases; J trimming: 0 bases; junction bases outside the gene matches: 4. The CDR3 runs 16 residues. The germline CDR1 and CDR2 sequences are MNHNS and SASEGT. This entry belongs to a study of T cells after yellow fever vaccination. The sequence was collected from a man aged 25 to 45 who received the YFV17D yellow fever vaccine. V gene TRBV6-1 combines with J gene TRBJ2-4, with TRBD1 matching 10 bases. The specimen comprised CD4+ T cells sorted from PBMCs, sampled 45 days after the yellow fever booster vaccination. This CDR3 is CASSPDRGLAKNIQYF. CDR3 nucleotides: TGTGCCAGCAGTCCTGACAGGGGGCTAGCCAAAAACATTCAGTACTTC.